This T cell receptor (beta chain) was documented in a study of cytomegalovirus exposure and HLA in healthy donors. Study-wide results and limits: In an earlier analysis, in 587 donors, most V segments appeared productive either ~90% or ~30% of the time. The authors reported that TCR beta sequences could predict HLA-A and HLA-B alleles. These predictions were accurate for most subjects in the first cohort. Overall, around 160 TCR beta chains were annotated as cytomegalovirus-associated. 87-base-pair reads could not separate some V segments, including TRBV6-2 and TRBV6-3.

This PCR relied on a set of 60 Vbeta primers and 13 Jbeta primers. The protocol was immunoSEQ multiplex PCR, while the TCRdb copy is restricted to in-frame clones and leaves out a portion. The table includes 150,000 to 200,000 clones, 70% to 90% detected once. The germline V gene encodes CDR1 SGHAT and CDR2 FQNNGV. Trimming left V 1 base short and J 1 base short, with 11 bases between. The CDR3 has 17 residues. Concerning this clone itself: Its antigen is unknown.

The clonotype originates from a man in his thirties or forties in good health and CMV-seropositive. The chain joins TRBV11-2 to TRBJ2-6, with D possibly matching TRBD1 (6 bases). The source material was PBMCs. The CDR3 DNA is TGTGCCAGCAGCTTAGCACCCACAGGGTCTGGGGCCAACGTCCTGACTTTC. As protein: CASSLAPTGSGANVLTF.